The 32 T cell receptor beta chains reported below all come from one sample, sequenced in a study of CDR3 diversity in severe acne. TCRdb re-analysed the PCR reads in MiXCR, keeping a single row per CDR3 protein. The sample records roughly 93,000 distinct CDR3 sequences, around 54% being singletons. Sequencing was performed on blood. These receptors were collected from a male donor with severe acne vulgaris.

A note on this clonotype: A much bigger clone sits one base away, suggesting this may be a read error. V and J are TRBV25-1 and TRBJ2-2; a weak D match, TRBD1 (5 bases). This CDR3 has 14 amino acids. Germline values: CDR1 MGHDK, CDR2 SYGVNS. The V end lost 4 bases, the J end lost 6 bases, and 12 bases lay between the germline ends. CDR3 nucleotide sequence: TGTGCCAGCAGTGTCAGGGCCGGCGCCGGGGAGCTGTTTTTT. Translated, it gives CASSVRAGAGELFF. The complete variable domain, with remaining parts taken from reference TRBV25-1 and TRBJ2-2, reads EADIYQTPRYLVIGTGKKITLECSQTMGHDKMYWYQQDPGMELHLIHYSYGVNSTEKGDLSSESTVSRIRTEHFPLTLESARPSHTSQYLCASSVRAGAGELFFGEGSRLTVL.

The rearrangement joins TRBV29-1 to TRBJ2-7, with D unclear. This CDR3 contains 12 residues. V lost 8 bases, J lost 0 bases, and 11 bases lay in between. Germline loops: CDR1 SQVTM, CDR2 ANQGSEA. The CDR3 DNA reads TGCAGCTCCTCGTACAGCTCCTACGAGCAGTACTTC. Amino acids: CSSSYSSYEQYF.

This chain uses TRBV29-1 with TRBJ2-7, with D possibly being TRBD1 or TRBD2 (6 bases each). From germline, CDR1 is SQVTM and CDR2 ANQGSEA. The CDR3 is 11 amino acids. Trimming pared 6 bases from V and 2 bases from J, leaving 8 bases between. The CDR3, as DNA: TGCAGCGTGGAGGGGGCCTACGAGCAGTACTTC. Its protein is CSVEGAYEQYF.

The V gene is TRBV11-1, the J gene TRBJ1-4, with 8 bases identical to TRBD1. From germline, CDR1 is SGHAT and CDR2 FQDESV (reference sequence). This CDR3 is 15 amino acids long. The J segment lost 8 bases and the V segment lost 5 bases, leaving 10 bases of the junction unmatched. The CDR3 sequence is CASSRPTGVHEKLFF. The CDR3 DNA is TGTGCCAGCAGCCGACCGACAGGGGTCCACGAAAAACTGTTTTTT.

This clonotype was seen many times. This rearrangement joins TRBV10-3 to TRBJ2-1; D remains unclear. CDR3 length equals 14 residues. Trimming removed 0 bases from V and 9 bases from J, with 12 bases in between. Germline V gives CDR1 ENHRY, CDR2 SYGVKD. This CDR3 is CAISESIDVGEQFF. DNA for the CDR3: TGTGCCATCAGTGAGTCGATCGACGTCGGTGAGCAGTTCTTC.

This clonotype was detected many times. V usage is TRBV7-9 and J usage is TRBJ1-5, with a possible D match to TRBD1 (6 bases). Per germline, CDR1 SEHNR and CDR2 FQNEAQ (reference sequence). Trimming removed 4 bases from V and 6 bases from J, with 13 bases in between. This CDR3 has 14 residues. The CDR3: CASSSSTGPQPQHF. Written as DNA, the CDR3 is TGTGCCAGCAGCTCCTCTACAGGGCCTCAGCCCCAGCATTTT.

The V gene is TRBV7-2, the J gene TRBJ2-5; a possible D gene is TRBD1 (5 bases). Germline CDR1 and CDR2: SGHTA and FQGNSA. The V end lost 1 base, the J end lost 1 base, and 10 bases lay between the germline ends. The CDR3 has 15 amino acids. The CDR3 nucleotides read TGTGCCAGCAGCTTAGGTGGGGCCTTCCAAGAGACCCAGTACTTC. This translates into CASSLGGAFQETQYF.

The J gene is TRBJ2-7, the V gene TRBV6-5, with a weak D call TRBD2 (6 bases). Trimming left V 5 bases short and J 5 bases short, with 16 bases between. Germline CDR1 is MNHEY and CDR2 is SVGAGI. CDR3 size: 14 residues. In DNA form, the CDR3 reads TGTGCCAGCAGTGACGATCTAGCGCTAAACGAGCAGTACTTC. It is translated as CASSDDLALNEQYF.

This chain joins TRBV20-1 and TRBJ2-1, with 8 nucleotides matching TRBD2. Germline-derived CDR1 and CDR2 are DFQATT and SNEGSKA (reference sequence). V lost 4 bases, J lost 6 bases, and 8 bases stayed unmatched. This CDR3 has 14 amino acids. The CDR3 region has the DNA TGCAGTGCTATACCCCGGCTAGCGGGCAATGAGCAGTTCTTC. Its protein is CSAIPRLAGNEQFF.

The chain joins TRBV9 to TRBJ2-7; 13 bases are shared with TRBD2. The CDR3 has 14 amino acids. Germline V gives CDR1 SGDLS, CDR2 YYNGEE. With V trimmed by 3 bases and J by 6 bases, 3 bases remained unmatched. CDR3 amino acids: CASSDGTSGTEQYF. Written as DNA, the CDR3 is TGTGCCAGCAGCGACGGGACTAGCGGGACCGAGCAGTACTTC.

CDR3 sequence: CASSPTSSLREQYV. CDR3 DNA sequence: TGTGCCAGCTCACCGACTAGTTCGTTGCGCGAGCAGTACGTC. The J gene is TRBJ2-7, the V gene TRBV18; the D gene is possibly TRBD2 (6 bases). The CDR3 extends over 14 amino acids. Per the germline V gene, CDR1 is KGHSH and CDR2 is LQKENI. Trimming removed 3 bases at V and 6 bases at J, with 15 bases between.

The genes are TRBV11-2 and TRBJ2-1, with 10 bases lining up with TRBD2. The germline gives CDR1 SGHAT, CDR2 FQNNGV. The length of the CDR3 is 15 residues. Germline trimming cut 5 bases from V and 3 bases from J; bases unmatched to any gene: 4. The CDR3: CASSRTSGSYNEQFF. CDR3 sequence (DNA): TGTGCCAGCAGCAGGACTAGCGGAAGCTACAATGAGCAGTTCTTC.

This chain links TRBV7-9 with TRBJ1-5; 8 bases agree with TRBD1. Germline CDR1 and CDR2: SEHNR and FQNEAQ (reference sequence). CDR3 length: 14 residues. V trimming: 5 bases; J trimming: 2 bases; junction bases outside the gene matches: 2. Here the CDR3 DNA reads TGTGCCAGCAGCACAGGGGGGGGCAATCAGCCCCAGCATTTT. Its translation: CASSTGGGNQPQHF.

This clonotype was counted only a few times. This chain links TRBV5-1 with TRBJ1-1, with D possibly matching TRBD1 (5 bases). V was pared by 1 base and J by 3 bases, with 10 bases between. Germline V gives CDR1 SGHRS, CDR2 YFSETQ. This CDR3 spans 14 amino acids. The CDR3 region is CASSLWGRDTEAFF. CDR3 DNA sequence: TGCGCCAGCAGCTTGTGGGGGAGGGACACTGAAGCTTTCTTT.

The CDR3 spells CASSSLRFSGSGRAGGDTQYF. CDR3 nucleotides: TGTGCCAGCAGTTCTCTTCGGTTCAGTGGGAGCGGGAGGGCCGGGGGAGATACGCAGTATTTT. The rearrangement links TRBV28 to TRBJ2-3; TRBD2 aligns across 10 bases. The CDR3 contains 21 residues. Germline assignment: CDR1 MDHEN and CDR2 SYDVKM. Trimming removed 4 bases from V and 5 bases from J; junction bases left unmatched: 24.

The J gene is TRBJ2-7, the V gene TRBV19; 11 nucleotides agree with TRBD2. The CDR3 consists of 15 residues. V shed 5 bases, J shed 3 bases, and the junction held 6 bases outside the gene matches. Looked up from germline, CDR1 is LNHDA and CDR2 is SQIVND (reference sequence). The CDR3 here is CASSPGTSGLYEQYF. For the CDR3, the DNA is TGTGCCAGTAGTCCAGGGACTAGCGGCCTCTACGAGCAGTACTTC.

The chain employs TRBV18 and TRBJ2-1; D might be TRBD1 or TRBD2, each matching 5 bases. Germline loops: CDR1 KGHSH, CDR2 LQKENI. The germline V and J ends were trimmed by 3 bases and 7 bases, with 10 bases remaining between them. This CDR3 region has 13 residues. CDR3 in DNA: TGTGCCAGCTCACCGGGGGAGTGGAATGAGCAGTTCTTC. Translated: CASSPGEWNEQFF.

The CDR3 loop is CASSRELAGEQFF. CDR3 in DNA: TGTGCCAGCAGCCGAGAACTAGCGGGGGAGCAGTTCTTC. The chain recombines TRBV4-2 with TRBJ2-1; TRBD2 matches 10 bases. V was pared by 4 bases and J by 10 bases, with 4 bases of the junction left unmatched. The germline gives CDR1 LGHNA, CDR2 YNFKEQ. There are 13 residues in the CDR3.

The J gene is TRBJ2-1, the V gene TRBV6-4; 7 bases map to TRBD2. V was pared by 5 bases and J by 6 bases, with 10 bases of the junction left unmatched. Germline V gene data show CDR1 as MRHNA and CDR2 as SNTAGT. This CDR3 comprises 15 residues. In DNA, the CDR3 is TGTGCCAGCAGTTACGGGACTGGCGGGAGCAATGAGCAGTTCTTC. This gives the protein CASSYGTGGSNEQFF.

The rearrangement links TRBV25-1 to TRBJ2-6; D might be TRBD2 (5 bases). The length of the CDR3 is 17 residues. Trimming took off 6 bases at V and 1 base at J, with 16 bases between the two ends. The germline V gene encodes CDR1 MGHDK and CDR2 SYGVNS. The CDR3, as DNA: TGTGCCAGCAGCCCCGGCCCTAGCAGTTCTGGGGCCAACGTCCTGACTTTC. Amino acid sequence: CASSPGPSSSGANVLTF.

A remark on this clonotype: A much larger clone lies a single base off, so this may be a read error. J is TRBJ1-1 and V is TRBV29-1, with 7 positions matching TRBD1. This CDR3 has 12 amino acids. CDR1 and CDR2 from the germline V gene are SQVTM and ANQGSEA. The CDR3 sequence: CSAGTANTEASF. As DNA, the CDR3 is TGCAGCGCAGGGACAGCGAACACTGAAGCTTCCTTT.

V and J are TRBV7-9 and TRBJ2-7; 9 bases fit TRBD2. Germline CDR1 is SEHNR and CDR2 is FQNEAQ (reference sequence). The J segment lost 5 bases and the V segment lost 3 bases, leaving 20 bases of the junction unmatched. CDR3 size: 19 residues. The CDR3 DNA reads TGTGCCAGCAGCTTCCTAGACAGGCCGCATAGCGGGAGTGCCCACGAGCAGTACTTC. Protein product: CASSFLDRPHSGSAHEQYF.

The table lists this clonotype with many counts. This sequence joins TRBV20-1 and TRBJ1-2, with 7 bases that match TRBD1. Germline V gives CDR1 DFQATT, CDR2 SNEGSKA (reference sequence). The length of the CDR3 is 11 residues. J was trimmed by 4 bases and V by 7 bases; bases with no gene match: 3. The CDR3 sequence is CSGQGGYGYTF. CDR3 nucleotide sequence: TGCAGTGGACAGGGAGGCTATGGCTACACCTTC.

This rearrangement joins TRBV7-9 to TRBJ1-2, with D possibly TRBD1 on 6 matching bases. This CDR3 region has 14 residues. Germline CDR1 SEHNR, CDR2 FQNEAQ (reference sequence). Trimming stripped 5 bases from V and 0 bases from J, with 10 bases between. CDR3 in amino acids: CASSRTASNYGYTF. In DNA, the CDR3 is TGTGCCAGCAGCCGGACAGCGTCTAACTATGGCTACACCTTC. The full variable domain, completed using reference TRBV7-9 and TRBJ1-2, is DTGVSQNPRHKITKRGQNVTFRCDPISEHNRLYWYRQTLGQGPEFLTYFQNEAQLEKSRLLSDRFSAERPKGSFSTLEIQRTEQGDSAMYLCASSRTASNYGYTFGSGTRLTVV.

The rearrangement uses TRBV25-1 and TRBJ2-5, with D possibly TRBD1 on 6 matching bases. Trimming removed 1 base from V and 1 base from J, with 7 bases in between. Germline V CDR1 and CDR2: MGHDK, SYGVNS. The CDR3 totals 14 residues. CDR3 in DNA: TGTGCCAGCAGTGAATGGACAGCCCAAGAGACCCAGTACTTC. Protein product: CASSEWTAQETQYF.

J is TRBJ2-1 and V is TRBV2; 11 nucleotides align to TRBD1. This CDR3 has 16 amino acids. Per the germline V gene, CDR1 is SNHLY and CDR2 is FYNNEI. V dropped 6 bases and J dropped 5; count of bases not matched to a gene: 9. In DNA form, the CDR3 reads TGTGCCAGCAGCCAAGAAGGGACAGGGGGGAACAATGAGCAGTTCTTC. Its protein is CASSQEGTGGNNEQFF.

This chain uses TRBV11-1 with TRBJ1-1, with TRBD1 matching over 7 bases. With 5 bases clipped from V and 6 bases from J, the junction kept 0 bases outside the gene matches. CDR1 SGHAT and CDR2 FQDESV come from the germline V gene (reference sequence). The CDR3 sequence is 11 residues long. The CDR3 here is CASSQGAEAFF. CDR3 DNA: TGTGCCAGCAGCCAGGGGGCTGAAGCTTTCTTT.

Many counts were recorded for this clonotype. V is TRBV10-1 and J is TRBJ2-7; 10 nucleotides match TRBD2. This CDR3 has 14 residues. Germline V gene lookup returns CDR1 WNHNN and CDR2 SYGVQD (reference sequence). Trimming removed 5 bases from V and 0 bases from J; junction bases left unmatched: 1. Here the CDR3 reads CASSSSGSSYEQYF. The CDR3 DNA reads TGCGCCAGCAGTTCTAGCGGGAGCTCCTACGAGCAGTACTTC.

The rearrangement links TRBV20-1 to TRBJ2-5, with TRBD2 matching 13 bases. The CDR3 spans 17 residues. The germline V gene encodes CDR1 DFQATT and CDR2 SNEGSKA (reference sequence). V gave up 1 base and J gave up 4 bases; unmatched junction bases: 9. CDR3: CSARAPTSGRRPETQYF. The CDR3 DNA sequence: TGCAGTGCTAGAGCACCGACTAGCGGGAGGAGGCCAGAGACCCAGTACTTC.

V is TRBV7-9 and J is TRBJ1-1; D not resolved. Between the trimmed V and J ends, which lost 1 base and 1 base, there was a span of 10 bases. Germline assignment: CDR1 SEHNR and CDR2 FQNEAQ (reference sequence). This CDR3 is built from 15 residues. DNA for the CDR3: TGTGCCAGCAGCTTAGTGGGCAGAGAGAACACTGAAGCTTTCTTT. Translated: CASSLVGRENTEAFF.

Regarding this clonotype: At one end the junction does not follow the germline gene, possibly because of a read error. The rearrangement joins TRBV6-1 to TRBJ1-6; TRBD1 matches 7 bases. Germline V CDR1 and CDR2: MNHNS, SASEGT. CDR3 length: 15 amino acids. The CDR3 nucleotides read TGTGCCGGCAGTGAAGGGCAGGGGGATAATTCACCCCTCCACTTT. Translation gives CAGSEGQGDNSPLHF.

This rearrangement joins TRBV28 to TRBJ1-2; D remains ambiguous. This CDR3 region has 16 residues. The V and J ends lost 4 bases and 8 bases respectively, with 23 bases between them. Germline loops: CDR1 MDHEN, CDR2 SYDVKM. The CDR3 bases are TGTGCCAGCAGTTCCGTCGGACCTGAATATACTAAGGGCTACACCTTC. Translation gives CASSSVGPEYTKGYTF.